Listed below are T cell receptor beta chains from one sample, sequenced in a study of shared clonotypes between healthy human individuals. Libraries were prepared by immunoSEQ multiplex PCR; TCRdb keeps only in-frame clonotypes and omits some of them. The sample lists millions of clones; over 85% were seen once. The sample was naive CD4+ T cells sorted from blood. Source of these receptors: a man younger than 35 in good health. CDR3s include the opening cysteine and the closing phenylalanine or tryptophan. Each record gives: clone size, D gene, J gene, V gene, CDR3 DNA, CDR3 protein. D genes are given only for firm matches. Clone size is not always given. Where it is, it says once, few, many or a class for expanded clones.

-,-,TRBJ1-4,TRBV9,TGTGCCAGCAGCCCGACGGGTAGGAATACGGAAAAACTGTTTTTT,CASSPTGRNTEKLFF
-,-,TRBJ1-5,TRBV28,TGTGCCAGCAGGCTCGGGGGAAGTGGCAGCAATCAGCCCCAGCATTTT,CASRLGGSGSNQPQHF
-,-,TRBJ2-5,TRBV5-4,TGTGCCAGCAGCTCCAAACAGACCCAGACCCAGTACTTC,CASSSKQTQTQYF
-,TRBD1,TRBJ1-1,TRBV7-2,TGTGCCAGCAGCTTCGGGACAGGGATAAACACTGAAGCTTTCTTT,CASSFGTGINTEAFF
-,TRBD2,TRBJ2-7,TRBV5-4,TGTGCCAGCAGCTTGTCGCCTAGCGGGAGGGCCATCAGCTACGAGCAGTACTTC,CASSLSPSGRAISYEQYF
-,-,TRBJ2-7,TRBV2,TGTGCCAGCAGTGAATGGACGGACCCCTGGGAGCAGTACTTC,CASSEWTDPWEQYF
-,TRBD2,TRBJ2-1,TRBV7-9,TGTGCCAGCAGCTTAGCTACCGGGACCCCCGCGGGGGATGAGCAGTTCTTC,CASSLATGTPAGDEQFF
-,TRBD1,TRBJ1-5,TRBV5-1,TGCGCCAGCAGCCCCGGGACAGGGAACGCTCAGCCCCAGCATTTT,CASSPGTGNAQPQHF
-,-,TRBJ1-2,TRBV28,TGTGCCAGCAGTCAAGGGGTATCAGGATATGGCTACACCTTC,CASSQGVSGYGYTF
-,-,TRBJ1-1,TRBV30,TGTGCCTGGAGACTTTACAGGGAGGGAACTGAAGCTTTCTTT,CAWRLYREGTEAFF
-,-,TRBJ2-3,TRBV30,TGTGCCTGGAGTGTTAGGTTCACAGATACGCAGTATTTT,CAWSVRFTDTQYF
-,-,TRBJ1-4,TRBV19,TGTGCCAGTAGCGTCGGTAATGAAAAACTGTTTTTT,CASSVGNEKLFF
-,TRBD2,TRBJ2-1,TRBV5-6,TGTGCCAGCAGCTTACCGGGACTAGCGTCTAATGAGCAGTTCTTC,CASSLPGLASNEQFF
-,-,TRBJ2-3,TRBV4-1,TGCGCCAGCAGCCAGGCGGGCCGCACAGATACGCAGTATTTT,CASSQAGRTDTQYF
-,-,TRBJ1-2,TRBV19,TGTGCCAGTAGACAGGGTAACTATGGCTACACCTTC,CASRQGNYGYTF
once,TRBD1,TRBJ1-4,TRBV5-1,TGCGCCAGCAGCTTTGGGGGACAGGGACATGAAAAACTGTTTTTT,CASSFGGQGHEKLFF
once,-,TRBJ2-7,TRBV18,TGTGCCAGCTCACCACCAGTCGCTAGCGAAGACCCCTACGAGCAGTACTTC,CASSPPVASEDPYEQYF
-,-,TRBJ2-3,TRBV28,TGTGCCAGCAGTTCGATAGGACAACGCCCGACTAGCACAGATACGCAGTATTTT,CASSSIGQRPTSTDTQYF
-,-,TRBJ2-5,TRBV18,TGTGCCAGCTCACCACGGATTCTCCAAGAGACCCAGTACTTC,CASSPRILQETQYF
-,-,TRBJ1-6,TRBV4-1,TGCGCCAGCAGCTTAACAGGAGTTTCACCCCTCCACTTT,CASSLTGVSPLHF
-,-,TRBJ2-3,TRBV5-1,TGCGCCAGCAGCTTGCCGCAGGGCACAGATACGCAGTATTTT,CASSLPQGTDTQYF
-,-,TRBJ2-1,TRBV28,TGTGCCAGCAGTCCCGGAAGGGGAAGGTCCTACAATGAGCAGTTCTTC,CASSPGRGRSYNEQFF
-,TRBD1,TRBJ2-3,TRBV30,TGTGCCTGGAGTCGGGACAGGGCTGCCACAGATACGCAGTATTTT,CAWSRDRAATDTQYF
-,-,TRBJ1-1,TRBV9,TGTGCCAGCAGCCCGAACCTAGTCGCTGAAGCTTTCTTT,CASSPNLVAEAFF
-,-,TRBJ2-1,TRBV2,TGTGCCAGCAGTAGAACTCGCGACGGGAGCTCCTACAATGAGCAGTTCTTC,CASSRTRDGSSYNEQFF
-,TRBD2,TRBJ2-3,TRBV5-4,TGTGCCAGCAGCCCAACTAGCGGGAGGTCCACAGATACGCAGTATTTT,CASSPTSGRSTDTQYF
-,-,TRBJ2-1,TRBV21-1,TGTGCCAGCAGCACCGGACTAGCGGACTCCTACAATGAGCAGTTCTTC,CASSTGLADSYNEQFF
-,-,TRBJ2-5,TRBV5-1,TGCGCCAGCAGCTTGGCCCCAGCGGTAGAGACCCAGTACTTC,CASSLAPAVETQYF
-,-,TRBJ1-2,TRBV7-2,TGTGCCAGCAGCTTAGGCGGACAGAGGCGCGATGGCTACACCTTC,CASSLGGQRRDGYTF
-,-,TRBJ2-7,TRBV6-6,TGTGCCAGCAGCTCCGGTACAAGAGAATACGAGCAGTACTTC,CASSSGTREYEQYF
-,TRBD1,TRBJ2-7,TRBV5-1,TGCGCCAGCAGCTTGGACAGGGGTGAGCAGTACTTC,CASSLDRGEQYF
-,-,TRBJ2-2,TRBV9,TGTGCCAGCAGCGTAGAGGTAGGGTACACCGGGGAGCTGTTTTTT,CASSVEVGYTGELFF
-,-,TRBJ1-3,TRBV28,TGTGCCAGCAGTTTACCGCAGGGTACTGCCTCTGGAAACACCATATATTTT,CASSLPQGTASGNTIYF
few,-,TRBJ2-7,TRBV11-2,TGTGCCAGCAGCCAACTACGGGACGACTACGAGCAGTACTTC,CASSQLRDDYEQYF
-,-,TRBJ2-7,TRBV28,TGTGCCAGCAGTTTAAGAGGGTTCGAGCAGTACTTC,CASSLRGFEQYF
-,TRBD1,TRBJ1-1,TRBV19,TGTGCCAGTATAAAGCGCGGACAGGGCGTGAACACTGAAGCTTTCTTT,CASIKRGQGVNTEAFF
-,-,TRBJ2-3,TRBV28,TGTGCCAGCATAGGTCTTCGCACAGATACGCAGTATTTT,CASIGLRTDTQYF
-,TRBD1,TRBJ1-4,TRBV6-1,TGTGCCAGCAGTACAACCGGGACAGGGGTTGAAAAACTGTTTTTT,CASSTTGTGVEKLFF
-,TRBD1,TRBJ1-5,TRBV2,TGTGCCAGCAGAGGGACAGGGAGTCATCAGCCCCAGCATTTT,CASRGTGSHQPQHF
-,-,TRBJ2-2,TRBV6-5,TGTGCCAGCAGTTACGAAGGGGGCACCGGGGAGCTGTTTTTT,CASSYEGGTGELFF